This T cell receptor beta chain was documented in a study of cytomegalovirus exposure and HLA in healthy donors. Turning to the study itself: There were about 86 million unique TCRs (from HLA-typed donors) in an early data release.

There are 14 residues in the CDR3. Germline lookup yields CDR1 SGHNT and CDR2 YYREEE (reference sequence). The V segment lost 6 bases and the J segment 9 bases; nucleotides outside the gene matches: 11. The PCR ran on 60 Vbeta and 13 Jbeta primers. In the authors' workflow: There were 80 million or so unique TCR beta chains by a later count, and 8.5 million to 14 million of them were shared. The table came from immunoSEQ multiplex PCR; TCRdb's copy has only in-frame clones and leaves some out. V and J calls plus clone size are reproduced from that table; the DNA served to infer D and trimming. This sample has 150,000 to 200,000 clones; around 78% occur once, and the top ten carry approximately 1.5%.

The sequence derives from a man aged 40-50 years in good health and CMV-seronegative. V usage is TRBV5-4 and J usage is TRBJ1-3; 8 bases map to TRBD1. Sequencing was done on a sample of PBMCs. The CDR3 DNA follows: TGTGCCAGCACGCCAACAGGGGGGGCTGGCACCATATATTTT. Its protein product is CASTPTGGAGTIYF. The entire variable domain, with the rest obtained from reference TRBV5-4 and TRBJ1-3, is as follows: ETGVTQSPTHLIKTRGQQVTLRCSSQSGHNTVSWYQQALGQGPQFIFQYYREEENGRGNFPPRFSGLQFPNYSSELNVNALELDDSALYLCASTPTGGAGTIYFGEGSWLTVV.